This T cell receptor beta chain was sequenced for a study of blood T cell repertoires in COVID-19. Study information: T cells, B-cell-depleted T cells, or PBMCs provided the cDNA or gDNA that served as material.

Generated by immunoSEQ multiplex PCR, the TCRdb table keeps only in-frame clones and is missing some. The repertoire holds roughly 260,000 clones, around nine tenths seen once, with around 10% in the top ten. This clone was detected once. The CDR3 spans 16 residues. Trimming took 1 base from V and 3 from J; bases not matched to a gene: 7. Germline CDR1 reads SGHNT; CDR2 reads YENEEA. Sequences were obtained from peripheral blood. The origin of this receptor is a woman aged 25 to 39 with COVID-19, enrolled during active disease. This chain links TRBV11-3 with TRBJ2-5; TRBD2 matches at 8 bases. The CDR3 loop is CASSLGPGGGEETQYF. As DNA, the CDR3 is TGTGCCAGCAGCTTAGGCCCCGGGGGGGGTGAAGAGACCCAGTACTTC. The entire variable domain, with the rest obtained from reference TRBV11-3 and TRBJ2-5, is as follows: EAGVVQSPRYKIIEKKQPVAFWCNPISGHNTLYWYLQNLGQGPELLIRYENEEAVDDSQLPKDRFSAERLKGVDSTLKIQPAELGDSAVYLCASSLGPGGGEETQYFGPGTRLLVL.